The rows below give T cell receptor beta chains drawn from one sample of a study of T cell responses to AZD1222 COVID-19 vaccine. The assay was immunoSEQ multiplex PCR, and TCRdb's table has in-frame clones only and misses some. In the table there are under 150,000 clones, about 90% of which are singletons. The sequences come from peripheral blood, collected on day 0 of AZD1222 vaccination. These receptor sequences come from an adult in good health. CDR3s include the opening cysteine and the closing phenylalanine or tryptophan. A D gene is named only where the DNA matches it firmly. Some rows have no size entry. The others give once, few or many, or a class for an expanded clone.

TRBJ2-5 | 15 | NA | TRBV9 | NA | CASSPRQGYQETQYF | TGTGCCAGCAGCCCTCGCCAGGGTTACCAAGAGACCCAGTACTTC
TRBJ2-7 | 16 | NA | TRBV3-1/TRBV3-2 | TRBD2 | CASSRGLAGAFLEQYF | TGTGCCAGCAGCCGGGGACTAGCGGGGGCGTTCCTCGAGCAGTACTTC
TRBJ2-3 | 15 | NA | TRBV5-1 | TRBD2 | CASRQLAGSPDTQYF | TGCGCCAGCAGGCAACTAGCGGGAAGTCCAGATACGCAGTATTTT
TRBJ1-1 | 15 | NA | TRBV5-1 | NA | CASSLAKTMNTEAFF | TGCGCCAGCAGCTTGGCAAAGACCATGAACACTGAAGCTTTCTTT
TRBJ2-3 | 16 | NA | TRBV5-1 | TRBD1 | CASSLTGGAGADTQYF | TGCGCCAGCAGCTTGACAGGGGGCGCGGGGGCAGATACGCAGTATTTT
TRBJ1-1 | 15 | NA | TRBV6-5 | NA | CASSYSGGLATEAFF | TGTGCCAGCAGTTACTCGGGAGGTTTGGCCACTGAAGCTTTCTTT
TRBJ2-1 | 16 | NA | TRBV28 | NA | CASSFPGQEMGNEQFF | TGTGCCAGCAGTTTTCCGGGGCAGGAGATGGGCAATGAGCAGTTCTTC
TRBJ2-7 | 13 | NA | TRBV14 | NA | CASSQGPFYEQYF | TGTGCCAGCAGCCAAGGACCCTTTTACGAGCAGTACTTC
TRBJ2-3 | 15 | NA | TRBV25-1 | NA | CASSVRRYRADTQYF | TGTGCCAGCAGTGTGCGGAGATACAGGGCAGATACGCAGTATTTT
TRBJ1-5 | 13 | NA | TRBV10-2 | TRBD1 | CASRQGFGQPQHF | TGCGCCAGCAGACAGGGGTTCGGTCAGCCCCAGCATTTT
TRBJ1-2 | 13 | NA | TRBV12-3/TRBV12-4 | TRBD1 | CASSFGTDKGGTF | TGTGCCAGCAGTTTCGGGACAGACAAGGGTGGCACCTTC
TRBJ2-1 | 16 | NA | TRBV24-1 | TRBD1 | CATSDRGQGVGYEQFF | TGTGCCACCAGTGATAGAGGACAGGGGGTAGGGTATGAGCAGTTCTTC
TRBJ2-3 | 14 | NA | TRBV6-4 | NA | CASSDRPGTDTQYF | TGTGCCAGCAGTGACCGGCCCGGCACAGATACGCAGTATTTT
TRBJ2-5 | 14 | NA | TRBV18 | TRBD1 | CASSPKTGRETQYF | TGTGCCAGCTCACCCAAGACAGGGCGGGAGACCCAGTACTTC
TRBJ1-2 | 13 | NA | TRBV29-1 | NA | CSVETGFNYGYTF | TGCAGCGTTGAGACAGGCTTTAACTATGGCTACACCTTC
TRBJ1-5 | 14 | NA | TRBV28 | NA | CASSFEGSNQPQHF | TGTGCCAGCAGTTTTGAGGGTAGCAATCAGCCCCAGCATTTT
TRBJ2-3 | 15 | once | TRBV5-1 | TRBD1 | CASSKGQEDVDTQYF | TGCGCCAGCAGCAAGGGACAGGAGGACGTAGATACGCAGTATTTT
TRBJ1-5 | 14 | once | TRBV7-2 | NA | CASSLTQSHQPQHF | TGTGCCAGCAGCTTAACACAAAGCCATCAGCCCCAGCATTTT
TRBJ1-5 | 15 | NA | TRBV5-6 | NA | CASSLRGLSNQPQHF | TGTGCCAGCAGCTTACGGGGGTTAAGCAATCAGCCCCAGCATTTT
TRBJ1-2 | 16 | NA | TRBV7-8 | TRBD1 | CASSLSGTDRNYGYTF | TGTGCCAGCAGCTTATCCGGGACAGATCGTAACTATGGCTACACCTTC
TRBJ1-1 | 15 | NA | TRBV14 | NA | CASSQSWPGDTEAFF | TGTGCCAGCAGCCAATCCTGGCCCGGAGACACTGAAGCTTTCTTT
TRBJ1-6 | 16 | NA | TRBV11-2 | NA | CASSPSMSSYNSPLHF | TGTGCCAGCAGCCCTAGTATGAGCTCCTATAATTCACCCCTCCACTTT
TRBJ2-5 | 14 | NA | TRBV28 | NA | CASSLLQTKETQYF | TGTGCCAGCAGTTTATTGCAGACGAAAGAGACCCAGTACTTC
TRBJ2-7 | 14 | NA | TRBV7-8 | NA | CASSLVEATYEQYF | TGTGCCAGCAGCTTAGTCGAGGCGACCTACGAGCAGTACTTC
TRBJ1-1 | 16 | once | TRBV11-2 | NA | CASSQSGAGRNTEAFF | TGTGCCAGCAGCCAGTCCGGGGCAGGGAGGAACACTGAAGCTTTCTTT
TRBJ2-3 | 14 | NA | TRBV11-3 | NA | CASSTGTSRDTQYF | TGTGCCAGCAGCACCGGGACTTCCCGAGATACGCAGTATTTT
TRBJ1-5 | 14 | NA | TRBV27 | TRBD1 | CASSLGQGGQPQHF | TGTGCCAGCAGTTTGGGGCAGGGGGGTCAGCCCCAGCATTTT
TRBJ2-7 | 12 | once | TRBV7-9 | NA | CASSLALYEQYF | TGTGCCAGCAGCTTAGCACTCTACGAGCAGTACTTC
TRBJ1-5 | 14 | NA | TRBV7-2 | NA | CASSFGGRNQPQHF | TGTGCCAGCAGCTTTGGGGGTCGCAATCAGCCCCAGCATTTT
TRBJ2-1 | 10 | NA | TRBV30 | NA | CAWSRNEQFF | TGTGCCTGGAGTAGGAATGAGCAGTTCTTC
TRBJ1-1 | 15 | NA | TRBV6-5 | NA | CASSYPHRERTEAFF | TGTGCCAGCAGTTACCCCCACAGGGAGAGGACTGAAGCTTTCTTT
TRBJ2-1 | 17 | few | TRBV9 | NA | CASSVGFFGDSYNEQFF | TGTGCCAGCAGCGTAGGTTTTTTCGGAGATTCCTACAATGAGCAGTTCTTC
TRBJ1-2 | 12 | once | TRBV19 | TRBD1 | CASSITGDGYTF | TGTGCCAGTAGTATCACAGGGGATGGCTACACCTTC
TRBJ1-2 | 15 | NA | TRBV27 | NA | CASSLSARGDHGYTF | TGTGCCAGCAGTTTATCGGCCAGGGGAGATCATGGCTACACCTTC
TRBJ1-1 | 13 | NA | TRBV30 | NA | CAWSVSRGTEAFF | TGTGCCTGGAGTGTGTCTAGGGGCACTGAAGCTTTCTTT
TRBJ2-7 | 16 | NA | TRBV18 | NA | CASSPETRVSSYEQYF | TGTGCCAGCTCACCCGAAACCAGGGTGAGCTCCTACGAGCAGTACTTC
TRBJ1-2 | 16 | once | TRBV27 | NA | CASSLILGQKSYGYTF | TGTGCCAGCAGTCTAATTCTTGGACAGAAGAGCTATGGCTACACCTTC
TRBJ1-2 | 14 | NA | TRBV28 | NA | CASSSPQGYYGYTF | TGTGCCAGCAGTTCCCCACAGGGATACTATGGCTACACCTTC
TRBJ2-3 | 17 | few | TRBV3-1/TRBV3-2 | TRBD2 | CASSQGVAGGRTDTQYF | TGTGCCAGCAGCCAAGGCGTAGCGGGGGGGAGAACAGATACGCAGTATTTT
TRBJ2-7 | 14 | NA | TRBV10-2 | TRBD1 | CASNPTTGTHEQYF | TGCGCCAGCAATCCAACGACAGGGACCCACGAGCAGTACTTC
TRBJ1-1 | 12 | NA | TRBV2 | NA | CARKNDGTEAFF | TGTGCCAGAAAGAACGACGGCACTGAAGCTTTCTTT
TRBJ2-7 | 15 | few | TRBV6-1 | TRBD1 | CASSEYGTGPYEQYF | TGTGCCAGCAGTGAATATGGGACAGGTCCCTACGAGCAGTACTTC
TRBJ1-1 | 11 | NA | TRBV18 | NA | CASSENGEAFF | TGTGCCAGCTCAGAGAACGGTGAAGCTTTCTTT
TRBJ1-6 | 13 | NA | TRBV2 | TRBD1 | CASRRGQASPLHF | TGTGCCAGCAGGAGGGGGCAGGCCTCACCCCTCCACTTT
TRBJ1-1 | 15 | NA | TRBV11-2 | TRBD1 | CASRLGQAVNTEAFF | TGTGCCAGCAGACTGGGACAGGCGGTTAACACTGAAGCTTTCTTT
TRBJ2-3 | 17 | NA | TRBV7-8 | TRBD2 | CASSVGLAGGSTDTQYF | TGTGCCAGCAGCGTGGGACTAGCGGGAGGTAGCACAGATACGCAGTATTTT
TRBJ2-1 | 15 | NA | TRBV28 | TRBD2 | CASSFYGRAYNEQFF | TGTGCCAGCAGTTTTTACGGGAGGGCCTACAATGAGCAGTTCTTC
TRBJ1-3 | 17 | NA | TRBV19 | NA | CASSSAQGRHSGNTIYF | TGTGCCAGTAGTTCGGCTCAGGGCCGCCACTCTGGAAACACCATATATTTT
TRBJ1-2 | 11 | NA | TRBV20-1 | NA | CSARGVDGYTF | TGCAGTGCTAGGGGTGTGGATGGCTACACCTTC
TRBJ2-2 | 15 | NA | TRBV24-1 | TRBD1 | CATSGTGENTGELFF | TGTGCCACCAGCGGGACAGGGGAGAACACCGGGGAGCTGTTTTTT